The 18 T cell receptor beta chains presented below share a single source sample, sequenced in a study of cytomegalovirus exposure and HLA in healthy donors. Primers for the PCR totalled 60 Vbeta and 13 Jbeta. Method: immunoSEQ multiplex PCR; TCRdb's copy keeps in-frame clones and lacks some. Of roughly 120,000 clones listed, approximately 70% are singletons. Sequenced sample: PBMCs. These receptors were obtained from a woman aged 40 to 50 in good health and CMV-seropositive.

The rearrangement links TRBV5-6 to TRBJ2-5; the match to TRBD1 covers 8 bases. Germline trimming cut 2 bases from V and 7 bases from J; bases unmatched to any gene: 13. The germline gives CDR1 SGHDT, CDR2 YYEEEE. The CDR3 covers 16 residues. The CDR3 DNA sequence: TGTGCCAGCAGCTTATATTACAGGGGGGCTCTCGGGACCCAGTACTTC. It is translated as CASSLYYRGALGTQYF.

The rearrangement joins TRBV19 to TRBJ2-3; 7 nucleotides line up with TRBD2. The CDR3 sequence is 13 residues long. CDR1 is LNHDA, CDR2 SQIVND, per germline (reference sequence). The trim removed 7 bases at V and 5 bases at J, leaving 6 bases unmatched. As DNA, the CDR3 is TGTGCCAGTACCGGACTAGGTCAAGATACGCAGTATTTT. Protein sequence: CASTGLGQDTQYF. Complete variable domain (other parts from reference TRBV19 and TRBJ2-3): DGGITQSPKYLFRKEGQNVTLSCEQNLNHDAMYWYRQDPGQGLRLIYYSQIVNDFQKGDIAEGYSVSREKKESFPLTVTSAQKNPTAFYLCASTGLGQDTQYFGPGTRLTVL.

The chain has TRBV27 and TRBJ1-1, with 7 bases identical to TRBD1. This CDR3 spans 18 amino acids. Per the germline V gene, CDR1 is MNHEY and CDR2 is SMNVEV (reference sequence). V shed 7 bases, J shed 7 bases, and the junction held 24 bases outside the gene matches. The CDR3 DNA follows: TGTGCCAGCAAACCTACACAGGGGCGTGTAGGCTTCAGGAGTGAAGCTTTCTTT. Its protein is CASKPTQGRVGFRSEAFF.

V gene TRBV6-5 combines with J gene TRBJ2-5; D may be TRBD1 (5 bases). TRBJ2-7 explains the end of the DNA better; the J call may be wrong. The CDR3 consists of 16 residues. From germline, CDR1 is MNHEY and CDR2 SVGAGI. The CDR3 nucleotides are TGTGCCAGCAGTTACTCGGGGCCTGACGGAGAATCCGAGCAGTACTTC. It yields the protein CASSYSGPDGESEQYF.

The chain recombines TRBV5-6 with TRBJ2-2; D remains unclear. CDR3 length: 11 residues. Trimming left V 3 bases short and J 9 bases short, with 6 bases between. Germline CDR1 reads SGHDT; CDR2 reads YYEEEE. The CDR3 DNA sequence: TGTGCCAGCAGCTCGGTGCGGGAGCTGTTTTTT. Translated: CASSSVRELFF.

CDR3 sequence: CASSVGDRDNQPQHF. The CDR3 nucleotides read TGTGCCAGCAGCGTAGGCGACAGGGACAATCAGCCCCAGCATTTT. J is TRBJ1-5 and V is TRBV9, with 7 positions matching TRBD1. The germline V gene encodes CDR1 SGDLS and CDR2 YYNGEE. Trimming took 0 bases from V and 3 from J; bases not matched to a gene: 3. CDR3 size: 15 residues. Looking up the rest from reference TRBV9 and TRBJ1-5 gives the full variable domain: DSGVTQTPKHLITATGQRVTLRCSPRSGDLSVYWYQQSLDQGLQFLIQYYNGEERAKGNILERFSAQQFPDLHSELNLSSLELGDSALYFCASSVGDRDNQPQHFGDGTRLSIL.

The chain carries TRBV28 and TRBJ2-1, with D possibly being TRBD2 (5 bases). Germline V gives CDR1 MDHEN, CDR2 SYDVKM. The CDR3 contains 16 residues. Trimming took off 1 base at V and 6 bases at J, with 16 bases between the two ends. The CDR3 loop reads CASSLSIGVLGNEQFF. The CDR3 nucleotides read TGTGCCAGCAGTTTATCTATCGGGGTTTTGGGCAATGAGCAGTTCTTC. Drawing the rest from reference TRBV28 and TRBJ2-1, the complete variable domain is DVKVTQSSRYLVKRTGEKVFLECVQDMDHENMFWYRQDPGLGLRLIYFSYDVKMKEKGDIPEGYSVSREKKERFSLILESASTNQTSMYLCASSLSIGVLGNEQFFGPGTRLTVL.

V gene TRBV5-4 combines with J gene TRBJ1-2, with D perhaps TRBD1 (5 bases). Germline CDR1 and CDR2: SGHNT and YYREEE (reference sequence). Trimming removed 3 bases at V and 0 bases at J, with 15 bases between. CDR3 length: 16 amino acids. As DNA, the CDR3 is TGTGCCAGCAGCTCCCCGGTGGGGGGTACTAACTATGGCTACACCTTC. Residues: CASSSPVGGTNYGYTF. The full variable domain, with the rest looked up from reference TRBV5-4 and TRBJ1-2, is ETGVTQSPTHLIKTRGQQVTLRCSSQSGHNTVSWYQQALGQGPQFIFQYYREEENGRGNFPPRFSGLQFPNYSSELNVNALELDDSALYLCASSSPVGGTNYGYTFGSGTRLTVV.

The chain carries TRBV15 and TRBJ2-5; D is possibly TRBD1 (6 bases). The CDR3 sequence is 15 residues long. The germline V and J ends were trimmed by 5 bases and 1 base, with 14 bases remaining between them. The germline V gene has CDR1 LNHNV and CDR2 YYDKDF (reference sequence). CDR3 sequence reads: CATSGRLDSQETQYF. Written as DNA, the CDR3 is TGTGCCACCAGCGGCCGTTTGGACAGCCAAGAGACCCAGTACTTC.

The table lists this clone with a few counts. V usage is TRBV5-1 and J usage is TRBJ1-4; the match to TRBD1 covers 10 bases. V was clipped by 3 bases and J by 7 bases; unmatched bases: 3. The germline V gene encodes CDR1 SGHRS and CDR2 YFSETQ. The CDR3 sequence is 14 residues long. The CDR3 reads CASSSGQGGEKLFF. In nucleotides, the CDR3 is TGCGCCAGCAGCTCTGGACAGGGGGGTGAAAAACTGTTTTTT.

DNA of the CDR3: TGTGCCAGCAGTTTTGAGGGACAGGGGCTAGCTAACTATGGCTACACCTTC. Translated: CASSFEGQGLANYGYTF. The V call is TRBV28, the J call TRBJ1-2, with 10 bases fitting TRBD1. The CDR3 has 17 amino acids. CDR1 and CDR2 (germline): MDHEN, SYDVKM. The V and J ends lost 3 bases and 0 bases, in that order; junction bases with no gene match: 7.

J is TRBJ1-2 and V is TRBV27, with D tentatively TRBD1 (5 bases). Trimming pared 5 bases from V and 4 bases from J, leaving 20 bases between. This CDR3 spans 16 amino acids. Germline values: CDR1 MNHEY, CDR2 SMNVEV (reference sequence). CDR3 in amino acids: CASSTRQGGWGYGYTF. The CDR3 bases are TGTGCCAGCAGTACTCGCCAGGGCGGCTGGGGCTATGGCTACACCTTC.

In regard to this clone: Germline and junction disagree at one end, which may indicate a read error. The V and J genes are TRBV11-2 and TRBJ1-1, with 8 nucleotides matching TRBD1. CDR1 and CDR2 from the germline V gene are SGHAT and FQNNGV. CDR3 length: 13 amino acids. CDR3 coding DNA: TGTGCCAGCAGCTTAGGGACAGGGCCTGAGGCTTTCTTT. Its translation is CASSLGTGPEAFF.

V and J are TRBV28 and TRBJ2-7; D unclear. In germline, CDR1 is MDHEN, CDR2 SYDVKM. This CDR3 is 16 amino acids long. V lost 5 bases to trimming and J lost 9 bases, with 26 bases between them. The CDR3 region has the DNA TGTGCCAGCAGTCTAGGAACGGCCGTCTACTCGCCGCCGCAGTACTTC. Protein sequence: CASSLGTAVYSPPQYF.

This clone was found a few times. The chain links TRBV6-5 to TRBJ1-5, with D maybe TRBD1 (5 bases). Germline V gene sequence: CDR1 MNHEY, CDR2 SVGAGI. The CDR3 loop spans 15 amino acids. V was trimmed by 8 bases and J by 3 bases, leaving 17 bases between them. The chain's CDR3 is CASATGETHNQPQHF. Written as DNA, the CDR3 is TGTGCCAGCGCCACAGGAGAGACGCACAATCAGCCCCAGCATTTT.

This clone has just a few counts. The chain uses TRBV7-9 and TRBJ1-5; D gene uncertain. Germline-derived CDR1 and CDR2 are SEHNR and FQNEAQ (reference sequence). With 4 bases removed from V and 2 bases from J, the gap between germline ends came to 9 bases. This CDR3 comprises 14 residues. The DNA of the CDR3 is TGTGCCAGCAGCTCCGGAGGCGGCAATCAGCCCCAGCATTTT. This encodes CASSSGGGNQPQHF.

J is TRBJ1-1 and V is TRBV5-1, with D unclear. The V and J ends lost 0 bases and 5 bases respectively, with 11 bases between them. The CDR3 contains 14 residues. In germline, CDR1 is SGHRS, CDR2 YFSETQ. CDR3 DNA sequence: TGCGCCAGCAGCTTGGACGCAGGAGGAACTGAAGCTTTCTTT. Its translation: CASSLDAGGTEAFF.

This clone was counted between two and nine times. The V gene is TRBV4-1, the J gene TRBJ1-5, with D possibly TRBD1 on 6 matching bases. The CDR3 loop spans 15 amino acids. Per germline, CDR1 MGHRA and CDR2 YSYEKL. The V end lost 3 bases, the J end lost 7 bases, and 16 bases lay between the germline ends. CDR3 amino acids: CASSQYYRVEQPQHF. The CDR3 coding sequence is TGCGCCAGCAGCCAGTACTACAGGGTTGAGCAGCCCCAGCATTTT.